The 6 T cell receptor beta chains below were found in one sample sequenced in a study of blood T cells in healthy people across ages. A sample-barcoded 5' primer and a J-beta primer mix were used in a second PCR of roughly 6 to 11 cycles. In TCRdb, the 5' RACE reads were re-called with MiXCR into one record per CDR3 protein. Of fewer than 900,000 distinct CDR3 sequences in the sample, around 48% are singletons; the top ten hold roughly 31%. Material for sequencing was blood. The receptors were sampled from a woman in her fifties or sixties in good health.

This clonotype came up a few times. The chain carries TRBV4-3 and TRBJ2-3; D may match TRBD1 or TRBD2 (6 bases each). Germline-derived CDR1 and CDR2 are LGHNA and YSLEER. The CDR3 loop spans 15 amino acids. Trimming pared 1 base from V and 4 bases from J, leaving 12 bases between. CDR3 protein: CASSQGGAFPDTQYF. CDR3 nucleotide sequence: TGCGCCAGCAGCCAAGGGGGGGCTTTCCCAGATACGCAGTATTTT.

This clonotype has just a few counts. This sequence joins TRBV9 and TRBJ1-6; 9 nucleotides align to TRBD1. V was clipped by 2 bases and J by 1 base; unmatched bases: 4. This CDR3 comprises 17 residues. Germline V CDR1 and CDR2: SGDLS, YYNGEE. The CDR3 region has the DNA TGTGCCAGCAGCGTGGGACAGGGAAGGTCCTATAATTCACCCCTCCACTTT. Its translation: CASSVGQGRSYNSPLHF.

The V gene is TRBV15, the J gene TRBJ1-1; no clear D gene. Trimming took off 1 base at V and 4 bases at J, with 10 bases between the two ends. The CDR3 has 14 amino acids. Per the germline V gene, CDR1 is LNHNV and CDR2 is YYDKDF (reference sequence). This CDR3 reads CATSRGAPGTEAFF. The CDR3 DNA reads TGTGCCACCAGCAGAGGGGCCCCAGGCACTGAAGCTTTCTTT.

V and J are TRBV7-2 and TRBJ2-1; 11 bases match TRBD2. This CDR3 comprises 20 residues. The trim removed 1 base at V and 1 base at J, leaving 12 bases unmatched. The germline V gene encodes CDR1 SGHTA and CDR2 FQGNSA. Written as DNA, the CDR3 is TGTGCCAGCAGCTTAGTGTCCCAAGGTAGCGGGAGGGGTTCCTACAATGAGCAGTTCTTC. The encoded protein is CASSLVSQGSGRGSYNEQFF.

The V gene is TRBV27, the J gene TRBJ2-7; D is possibly TRBD2 (7 bases). CDR3 length equals 12 residues. V was trimmed by 4 bases and J by 5 bases, leaving 9 bases between them. Germline V gene sequence: CDR1 MNHEY, CDR2 SMNVEV (reference sequence). The CDR3 loop reads CASSWGGHEQYF. The CDR3 nucleotides read TGTGCCAGCAGTTGGGGGGGGCACGAGCAGTACTTC.

This clonotype has just a few counts. The chain uses TRBV5-4 and TRBJ2-2; 7 bases are a match to TRBD2. This CDR3 contains 16 residues. Germline V gene sequence: CDR1 SGHNT, CDR2 YYREEE (reference sequence). The J segment lost 0 bases and the V segment lost 4 bases, leaving 6 bases of the junction unmatched. CDR3: CASSLGSGANTGELFF. The CDR3 DNA is TGTGCCAGCAGCCTCGGGAGCGGGGCGAACACCGGGGAGCTGTTTTTT.